The 3 T cell receptor beta chains in this list originate from one sample, sequenced in a study of beta chain features in type 1 diabetes. The sequenced template was cDNA made from the entire isolated RNA. Using immunoSEQ multiplex PCR, the repertoire was profiled, and TCRdb retains in-frame clones only, with some absent. Of 970,000 or so clones in the sample, about a sixth were seen once. Sequencing used naive CD4+ T cells from blood. The receptors stem from a woman between 18 and 29 years old in good health.

This clone was observed a few times. The J gene is TRBJ1-1, the V gene TRBV7-2; no clear D. Germline CDR1 is SGHTA and CDR2 is FQGNSA. The CDR3 runs 15 residues. The germline V and J ends were trimmed by 5 bases and 1 base, with 14 bases remaining between them. The CDR3 nucleotides read TGTGCCAGCAGCCGGAGACGGACGGGGAACACTGAAGCTTTCTTT. Protein product: CASSRRRTGNTEAFF. The full variable domain, rest sourced from reference TRBV7-2 and TRBJ1-1, is GAGVSQSPSNKVTEKGKDVELRCDPISGHTALYWYRQSLGQGLEFLIYFQGNSAPDKSGLPSDRFSAERTGGSVSTLTIQRTQQEDSAVYLCASSRRRTGNTEAFFGQGTRLTVV.

A word on this clone: This sample also contains other DNA sequences that code for the same CDR3. The V gene is TRBV2, the J gene TRBJ2-7; D might be TRBD2 (5 bases). The CDR3 contains 14 residues. The germline V gene has CDR1 SNHLY and CDR2 FYNNEI. Deletions cut 4 bases from V and 3 bases from J, with 13 bases between. CDR3 bases: TGTGCCAGCAGTGTAGAGGGATCTGACTACGAGCAGTACTTC. Protein product: CASSVEGSDYEQYF.

This clone appeared a few times. The junction shows a germline mismatch at one end, possibly a read error. V and J are TRBV6-1 and TRBJ2-7, with 9 bases matching TRBD1. CDR3 length: 15 amino acids. Germline V lookup: CDR1 MNHNS, CDR2 SASEGT. This CDR3 reads CAISVSGTGPLEQYF. CDR3 nucleotide sequence: TGTGCCATCAGTGTATCCGGGACAGGGCCACTCGAGCAGTACTTC.